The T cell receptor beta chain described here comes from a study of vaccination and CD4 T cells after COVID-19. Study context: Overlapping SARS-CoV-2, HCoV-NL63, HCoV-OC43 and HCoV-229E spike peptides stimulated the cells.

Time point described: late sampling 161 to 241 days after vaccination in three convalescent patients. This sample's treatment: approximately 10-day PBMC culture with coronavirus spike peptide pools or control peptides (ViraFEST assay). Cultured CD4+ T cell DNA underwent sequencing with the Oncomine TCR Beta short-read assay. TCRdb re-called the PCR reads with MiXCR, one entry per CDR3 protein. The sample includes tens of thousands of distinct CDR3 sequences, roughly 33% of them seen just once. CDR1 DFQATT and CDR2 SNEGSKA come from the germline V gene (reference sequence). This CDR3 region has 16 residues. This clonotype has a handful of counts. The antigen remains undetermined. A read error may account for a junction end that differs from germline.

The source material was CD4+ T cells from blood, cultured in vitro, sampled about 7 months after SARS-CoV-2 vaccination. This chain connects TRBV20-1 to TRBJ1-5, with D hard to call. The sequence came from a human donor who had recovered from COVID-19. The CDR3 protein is CSARDRMGNSDQPQHF. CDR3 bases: TGCAGTGCTAGAGATCGTATGGGTAATAGCGATCAGCCCCAGCATTTT.